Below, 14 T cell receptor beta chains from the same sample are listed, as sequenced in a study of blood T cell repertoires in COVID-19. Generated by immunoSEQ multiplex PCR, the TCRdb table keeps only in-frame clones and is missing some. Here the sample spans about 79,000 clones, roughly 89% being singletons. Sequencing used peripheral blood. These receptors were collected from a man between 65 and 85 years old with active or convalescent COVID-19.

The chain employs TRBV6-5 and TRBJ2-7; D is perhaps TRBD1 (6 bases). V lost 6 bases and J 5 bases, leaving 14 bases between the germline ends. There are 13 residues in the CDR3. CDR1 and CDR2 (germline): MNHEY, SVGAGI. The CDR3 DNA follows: TGTGCCAGCAGGTCCGGGACATCCCACGAGCAGTACTTC. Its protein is CASRSGTSHEQYF.

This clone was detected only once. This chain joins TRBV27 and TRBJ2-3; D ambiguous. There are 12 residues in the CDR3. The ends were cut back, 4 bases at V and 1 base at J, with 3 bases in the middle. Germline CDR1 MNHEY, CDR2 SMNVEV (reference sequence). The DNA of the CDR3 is TGTGCCAGCAGTTCTGGCACAGATACGCAGTATTTT. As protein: CASSSGTDTQYF.

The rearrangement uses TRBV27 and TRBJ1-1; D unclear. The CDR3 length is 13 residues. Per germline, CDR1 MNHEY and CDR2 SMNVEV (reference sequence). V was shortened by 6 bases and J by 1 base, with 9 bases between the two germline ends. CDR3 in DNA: TGTGCCAGCAGATCGTCCGGGAACACTGAAGCTTTCTTT. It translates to CASRSSGNTEAFF.

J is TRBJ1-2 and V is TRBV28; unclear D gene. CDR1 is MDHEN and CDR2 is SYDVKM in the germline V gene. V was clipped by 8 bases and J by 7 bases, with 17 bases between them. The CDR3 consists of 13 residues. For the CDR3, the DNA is TGTGCCAGCCGGACCTCGGGGTTTGGTGGCTACACCTTC. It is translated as CASRTSGFGGYTF.

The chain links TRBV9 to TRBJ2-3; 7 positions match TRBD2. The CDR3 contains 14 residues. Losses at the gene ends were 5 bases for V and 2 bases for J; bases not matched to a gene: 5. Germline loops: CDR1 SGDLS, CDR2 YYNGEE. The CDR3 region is CASSQLATTDTQYF. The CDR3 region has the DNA TGTGCCAGCAGTCAACTAGCGACCACAGATACGCAGTATTTT.

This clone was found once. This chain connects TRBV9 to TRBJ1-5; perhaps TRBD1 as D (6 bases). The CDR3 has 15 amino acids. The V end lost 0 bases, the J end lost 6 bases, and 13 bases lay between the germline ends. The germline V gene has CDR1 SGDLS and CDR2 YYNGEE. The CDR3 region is CASSVGAGEGQPQHF. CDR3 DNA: TGTGCCAGCAGCGTAGGGGCAGGGGAGGGTCAGCCCCAGCATTTT.

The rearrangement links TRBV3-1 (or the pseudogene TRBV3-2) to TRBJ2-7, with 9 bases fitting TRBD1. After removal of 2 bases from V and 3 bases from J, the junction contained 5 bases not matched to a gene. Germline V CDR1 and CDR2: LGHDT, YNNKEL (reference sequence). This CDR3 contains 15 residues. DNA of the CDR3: TGTGCCAGCAGCCAACCGGGACAGGGTTACTACGAGCAGTACTTC. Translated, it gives CASSQPGQGYYEQYF.

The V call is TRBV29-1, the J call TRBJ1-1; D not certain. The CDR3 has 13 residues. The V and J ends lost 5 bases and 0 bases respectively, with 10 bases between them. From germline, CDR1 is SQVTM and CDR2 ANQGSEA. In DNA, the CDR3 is TGCAGCGTTTATACATACATGAACACTGAAGCTTTCTTT. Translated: CSVYTYMNTEAFF.

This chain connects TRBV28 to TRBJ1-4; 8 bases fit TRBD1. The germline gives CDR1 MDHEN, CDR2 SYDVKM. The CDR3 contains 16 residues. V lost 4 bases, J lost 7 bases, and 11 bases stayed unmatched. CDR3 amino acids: CASSWAWTGRGEKLFF. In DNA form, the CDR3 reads TGTGCCAGCAGTTGGGCCTGGACAGGGAGGGGTGAAAAACTGTTTTTT.

Here the CDR3 reads CAWRTGGGNTIYF. CDR3 nucleotide sequence: TGTGCCTGGAGGACAGGGGGTGGAAACACCATATATTTT. This chain uses TRBV30 with TRBJ1-3, with TRBD1 matching 9 bases. V dropped 3 bases and J dropped 3; count of bases not matched to a gene: 0. The CDR3 has 13 amino acids. The V gene's germline CDR1 is GTSNPN and CDR2 SVGIG (reference sequence).

CDR3 region: CASSPGGVPSEQFF. CDR3 nucleotide sequence: TGTGCCAGCAGCCCGGGGGGCGTGCCCAGTGAGCAGTTCTTC. This chain links TRBV13 with TRBJ2-1, with D perhaps TRBD2 (7 bases). CDR1 is PRHDT, CDR2 FYEKMQ, per germline (reference sequence). Trimming took off 5 bases at V and 9 bases at J, with 17 bases between the two ends. There are 14 residues in the CDR3.

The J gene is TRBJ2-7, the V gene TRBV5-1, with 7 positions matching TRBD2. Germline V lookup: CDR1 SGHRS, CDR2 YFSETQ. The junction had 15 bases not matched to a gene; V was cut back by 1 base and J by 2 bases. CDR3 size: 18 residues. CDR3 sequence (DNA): TGCGCCAGCAGCTTGACCCCCCCGCTAGCGGCTAGAACCTACGAGCAGTACTTC. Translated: CASSLTPPLAARTYEQYF.

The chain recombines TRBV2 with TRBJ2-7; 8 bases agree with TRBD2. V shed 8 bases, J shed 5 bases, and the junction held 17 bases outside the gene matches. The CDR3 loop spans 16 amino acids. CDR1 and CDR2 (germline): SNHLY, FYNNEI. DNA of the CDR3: TGTGCCAGCGTAGGAGGAGCGGGGGCCCCCCTCCACGAGCAGTACTTC. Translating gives CASVGGAGAPLHEQYF.

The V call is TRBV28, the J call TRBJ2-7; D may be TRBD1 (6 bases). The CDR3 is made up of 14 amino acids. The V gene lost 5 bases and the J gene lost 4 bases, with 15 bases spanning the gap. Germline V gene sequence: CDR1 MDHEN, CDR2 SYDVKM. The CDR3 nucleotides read TGTGCCAGCAGTGGGACAAACGGAATATACGAGCAGTACTTC. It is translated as CASSGTNGIYEQYF.